This passage covers 20 T cell receptor beta chains from one sample sequenced in a study of blood T cell repertoires in COVID-19. Clones were sequenced by immunoSEQ multiplex PCR, and TCRdb holds only the in-frame ones, with some missing. The sample records about 230,000 clones, roughly 83% being singletons. Source material: peripheral blood. The source is an older woman with active or convalescent COVID-19.

The chain uses TRBV19 and TRBJ2-5, with 10 positions matching TRBD1. The J segment lost 4 bases and the V segment lost 5 bases, leaving 7 bases of the junction unmatched. The CDR3 has 15 residues. Germline-derived CDR1 and CDR2 are LNHDA and SQIVND (reference sequence). In DNA, the CDR3 is TGTGCCAGTAGTTCCCGGGACAGGGGCCTAGAGACCCAGTACTTC. Its translation is CASSSRDRGLETQYF.

The J gene is TRBJ1-5, the V gene TRBV7-9; 8 bases are a match to TRBD1. This CDR3 comprises 14 residues. The V gene's germline CDR1 is SEHNR and CDR2 FQNEAQ (reference sequence). V shed 6 bases, J shed 6 bases, and the junction held 7 bases outside the gene matches. CDR3 sequence: CASSIDRGGQPQHF. In DNA, the CDR3 is TGTGCCAGCAGTATAGACAGGGGTGGTCAGCCCCAGCATTTT.

The chain combines TRBV5-4 with TRBJ1-5; 9 nucleotides agree with TRBD1. Trimming at V came to 4 bases and at J to 4 bases, leaving 6 bases not matched to a gene. CDR1 SGHNT and CDR2 YYREEE come from the germline V gene (reference sequence). This CDR3 is 15 amino acids long. The DNA of the CDR3 is TGTGCCAGCAGCGCTGGGACAGGGTATAATCAGCCCCAGCATTTT. It codes for CASSAGTGYNQPQHF.

The chain links TRBV5-1 to TRBJ2-1; 9 positions agree with TRBD2. V was pared by 4 bases and J by 3 bases, with 5 bases of the junction left unmatched. CDR3 length: 15 amino acids. CDR1 is SGHRS, CDR2 YFSETQ, per germline. The CDR3 DNA reads TGCGCCAGCAGCATAGCGGGGGCCGACTACAATGAGCAGTTCTTC. Protein sequence: CASSIAGADYNEQFF.

This rearrangement joins TRBV18 to TRBJ1-6; D possibly corresponds to TRBD1 (6 bases). CDR3 size: 18 residues. CDR1 KGHSH and CDR2 LQKENI come from the germline V gene. V lost 6 bases and J 1 base, leaving 19 bases between the germline ends. The CDR3 protein is CASSPDLGTGSYNSPLHF. For the CDR3, the DNA is TGTGCCAGCTCGCCGGATCTAGGAACAGGGTCCTATAATTCACCCCTCCACTTT.

The chain couples TRBV27 to TRBJ2-4; 10 bases are shared with TRBD2. This CDR3 is built from 15 residues. V trimming: 7 bases; J trimming: 3 bases; junction bases outside the gene matches: 6. The germline V gene has CDR1 MNHEY and CDR2 SMNVEV (reference sequence). The CDR3 spells CASMGLASGKNIQYF. In nucleotides, the CDR3 is TGTGCCAGCATGGGACTAGCGTCGGGCAAAAACATTCAGTACTTC.

The chain is built from TRBV27 and TRBJ1-2; a weak D match, TRBD1 (5 bases). This CDR3 contains 12 residues. The V end was cut by 5 bases, the J end by 6 bases, with 10 bases between. CDR1 and CDR2 from the germline V gene are MNHEY and SMNVEV (reference sequence). CDR3 in amino acids: CASSPQGDGYTF. The DNA of the CDR3 is TGTGCCAGCAGTCCCCAGGGTGATGGCTACACCTTC.

The chain couples TRBV6-5 to TRBJ2-2, with a tentative D call TRBD1 (6 bases). The V end was cut by 7 bases, the J end by 3 bases, with 12 bases between. This CDR3 has 14 amino acids. Germline CDR1 MNHEY, CDR2 SVGAGI. This CDR3 reads CASKGRGDTGELFF. The CDR3 DNA reads TGTGCCAGCAAGGGCAGGGGTGACACCGGGGAGCTGTTTTTT.

CDR3 sequence (DNA): TGTGCCTGGAGTCGGGGACTGCTCGGGGAGCTGTTTTTT. It yields the protein CAWSRGLLGELFF. This chain uses TRBV30 with TRBJ2-2; possible D gene TRBD2, 6 bases. CDR1 and CDR2 from the germline V gene are GTSNPN and SVGIG (reference sequence). The V end lost 2 bases, the J end lost 7 bases, and 11 bases lay between the germline ends. The CDR3 has 13 residues. The variable domain in full, completed from reference TRBV30 and TRBJ2-2, reads SQTIHQWPATLVQPVGSPLSLECTVEGTSNPNLYWYRQAAGRGLQLLFYSVGIGQISSEVPQNLSASRPQDRQFILSSKKLLLSDSGFYLCAWSRGLLGELFFGEGSRLTVL.

This chain joins TRBV10-3 and TRBJ1-2, with TRBD1 as a possible D gene (6 bases). V was shortened by 6 bases and J by 3 bases, with 8 bases between the two germline ends. The germline V gene has CDR1 ENHRY and CDR2 SYGVKD. CDR3 length: 12 amino acids. CDR3 residues: CAISAGDYGYTF. The CDR3 bases are TGTGCCATCAGCGCAGGGGACTATGGCTACACCTTC.

CDR3 nucleotides: TGTGCCACCCGGACTAGCGGGACAAACGAGCAGTACTTC. Its translation: CATRTSGTNEQYF. The J gene is TRBJ2-7, the V gene TRBV28; 12 bases match TRBD2. The V segment lost 10 bases and the J segment 5 bases; nucleotides outside the gene matches: 6. The CDR3 totals 13 residues. Germline V gene data show CDR1 as MDHEN and CDR2 as SYDVKM.

The V and J genes are TRBV19 and TRBJ2-2; the match to TRBD1 covers 8 bases. The CDR3 is 14 residues long. Germline CDR1 reads LNHDA; CDR2 reads SQIVND (reference sequence). V gave up 8 bases and J gave up 4 bases; unmatched junction bases: 6. CDR3 in DNA: TGTGCCAGTCGAGGACAGGGCCTCACCGGGGAGCTGTTTTTT. Translation: CASRGQGLTGELFF.

This rearrangement joins TRBV7-3 to TRBJ2-3, with D unresolved. Trimming pared 0 bases from V and 2 bases from J, leaving 6 bases between. This CDR3 spans 14 amino acids. Germline V CDR1 and CDR2: SGHTA, FQGTGA. CDR3 protein: CASSLTGSTDTQYF. Written as DNA, the CDR3 is TGTGCCAGCAGCTTAACTGGCTCCACAGATACGCAGTATTTT.

CDR3 nucleotides: TGTGCCAGCAGCTTAAGGGGAGGGGGGGACCCCTATGGCTACACCTTC. It encodes CASSLRGGGDPYGYTF. The rearrangement links TRBV7-3 to TRBJ1-2; D perhaps matches TRBD1 (6 bases). The CDR3 loop spans 16 amino acids. Germline CDR1 reads SGHTA; CDR2 reads FQGTGA. V dropped 1 base and J dropped 4 bases, with 16 bases sitting between them.

This clone was detected a few times. This chain joins TRBV24-1 and TRBJ1-5; possibly TRBD1 for D (6 bases). This CDR3 comprises 14 residues. Germline lookup yields CDR1 KGHDR and CDR2 SFDVKD. Trimming pared 3 bases from V and 5 bases from J, leaving 10 bases between. This CDR3 reads CATSDIRGDQPQHF. CDR3 nucleotides: TGTGCCACCAGTGATATCAGGGGTGATCAGCCCCAGCATTTT.

This sequence joins TRBV9 and TRBJ2-2; 7 bases agree with TRBD2. V was clipped by 5 bases and J by 1 base; unmatched bases: 2. The V gene's germline CDR1 is SGDLS and CDR2 YYNGEE. This CDR3 region has 14 residues. The CDR3: CASRGGRNTGELFF. CDR3 nucleotides: TGTGCCAGCAGGGGCGGGAGGAACACCGGGGAGCTGTTTTTT.

This chain links TRBV6-2 or TRBV6-3 with TRBJ2-1, with TRBD2 identical over 14 bases. The CDR3 loop spans 19 amino acids. From germline, CDR1 is MNHEY and CDR2 SVGEGT. V was clipped by 2 bases and J by 0 bases; unmatched bases: 6. CDR3 loop: CASSYPGLAGVSSYNEQFF. CDR3 in DNA: TGTGCCAGCAGTTACCCGGGACTAGCGGGGGTTAGCTCCTACAATGAGCAGTTCTTC.

This clone was detected only a few times. This chain joins TRBV28 and TRBJ1-1; D is possibly TRBD1 (6 bases). This CDR3 contains 14 residues. Per the germline V gene, CDR1 is MDHEN and CDR2 is SYDVKM. Trimming pared 6 bases from V and 5 bases from J, leaving 16 bases between. DNA for the CDR3: TGTGCCAGCAGGGAACAGGGCCCGCGTACTGAAGCTTTCTTT. Translated, it gives CASREQGPRTEAFF.

This clone was counted once. The chain is built from TRBV30 and TRBJ1-3, with TRBD1 matching over 10 bases. Looked up from germline, CDR1 is GTSNPN and CDR2 is SVGIG (reference sequence). The CDR3 has 15 amino acids. V was clipped by 3 bases and J by 2 bases; unmatched bases: 4. CDR3: CAWSRQGAAGNTIYF. The CDR3 DNA reads TGTGCCTGGAGCAGACAGGGGGCGGCTGGAAACACCATATATTTT.

This clone has a single count. The rearrangement links TRBV12-2 to TRBJ1-4. TRBV12-2 is shown as a pseudogene. The CDR3 sequence is 12 residues long. The CDR3 is CAIGVTTEKLFF. CDR3 in DNA: TGTGCGATCGGAGTCACCACCGAAAAACTGTTTTTT.